This T cell receptor beta chain was profiled in a study of early T cells in non-severe SARS-CoV-2 infection. Whole-study context: Bulk RNA from unsorted whole blood was sequenced; chains were unpaired.

In the library, individual cDNA molecules carried attached unique molecular identifiers. TCRdb used MiXCR to reprocess the 5' RACE reads, holding one entry per CDR3 protein. The data contain about 76,000 distinct CDR3 sequences, roughly 15% of them singletons. This clonotype was picked up a small number of times. Its target is unknown. Broader study findings: Anti-spike CD8 specificities were favored by VDJdb matching, whose results missed private and CD4 specificities.

Germline assignment: CDR1 MDHEN and CDR2 SYDVKM. Trimming pared 5 bases from V and 5 bases from J, leaving 12 bases between. The CDR3 consists of 13 residues. The source is an adult who was a healthcare worker with PCR-confirmed SARS-CoV-2 infection or an uninfected control (not recorded which). The sequenced material came from whole blood. The rearrangement links TRBV28 to TRBJ1-1, with D possibly being TRBD1 (6 bases). This CDR3 is CASSLIQGTEAFF. The CDR3 DNA follows: TGTGCCAGCAGTCTTATACAGGGAACTGAAGCTTTCTTT.